This T cell receptor (beta chain) is from a study of blood T cell repertoires in COVID-19 (dated by TCRdb to 2018 to 2021). At the level of the whole study: Samples covering the acute and convalescent phases of COVID-19 were provided by collaborators in the United States, Italy and Spain. The prospective study material was composed of cDNA or gDNA derived from T cells, B-cell-depleted T cells, or PBMCs. The dataset comprised deeply sampled blood TCRbeta repertoires from subjects exposed to, actively infected with, or recovered from COVID-19. The repertoires were released in a freely available public database intended as a resource for research on the immune response to SARS-CoV-2. The samples were drawn from two sources: the first 160 participants of the ongoing ImmuneRACE study, and some 1,300 subjects contributed by 6 global collaborators. Nearly every sample came with metadata listing a de-identified subject ID, COVID-19 status, age in years and sex. Where available, HLA class I and class II types were obtained from metadata supplied by the sample provider rather than from assay-based typing. The paper's findings and limits, for the study overall: The quantity of clinical and demographic metadata differed by source and by participant and was supplied without curation.

TCRbeta CDR3 regions were amplified from genomic DNA by means of the immunoSEQ Assay, a bias-controlled multiplex PCR. As for the authors' bioinformatics: The number of nucleated cells in each sample was estimated by amplification of reference gene primers within the assay. To quantify the absolute abundance of each unique TCRbeta CDR3 rearrangement, sequence reads were collapsed and filtered. For each sample, productive Simpson clonality was calculated as the square root of Simpson's diversity index across productive rearrangements. The table comes from immuneACCESS by way of TCRdb, which keeps in-frame sequences with V and J called. Part of the clones is missing from these tables; in studies checked, under half for an unresolved V gene and the rest for unknown reasons. The V and J calls and clone size are taken from that table; D and trimming were inferred from the DNA. The sample table holds 35,000 to 50,000 clones, of which about 79% were seen once. The top ten constitute about 24% of the sample.

Whole blood was collected in K2EDTA tubes by collaborating institutions according to the institutions' own protocols. For TCRbeta analysis, collaborator samples were shipped as frozen whole blood, as isolated PBMCs, or as DNA extracted from either sample type. Worth noting for this clone: The clone's antigen remains unknown. No base quality information exists; no much larger clone differs at one position.

The sequenced material came from peripheral blood. This TCR was recovered from a human donor with acute or convalescent COVID-19. The donor label of this sample is uncertain.

The nucleotide sequence is given as TGTGCCAGCGCGAGTTACCGAAATCAGCCCCAGCATTTT. It translates to CASASYRNQPQHF. This chain is built from TRBV12-3 or TRBV12-4 and TRBJ1-5; the D gene remains uncertain. The CDR3, cysteine through phenylalanine, is 13 amino acids long. Only the CDR3 region is kept as DNA, spanning 39 bases read in frame from base 1. The germline ends are 12 bases apart after V is trimmed by 8 bases and J by 4 bases.